The rows below give T cell receptor beta chains drawn from one sample of a study of cytomegalovirus exposure and HLA in healthy donors. Assay: immunoSEQ multiplex PCR; the TCRdb copy retains only in-frame clones and omits some. Recorded for this sample: about 110,000 clones. Sequencing was carried out using PBMCs. The receptors were gathered from a man under 40 in good health and CMV-seronegative. Both conserved end residues are trimmed from each CDR3. Each record gives: CDR3 protein, J gene, V gene, D gene. The D gene is left open where the match is weak.

ASSVGPSISTDTQY,TRBJ2-3,TRBV9,-
ASSAGGATYSGANVLT,TRBJ2-6,TRBV5-6,TRBD2
ASSSPGGKNIQY,TRBJ2-4,TRBV5-1,-
ASSPGLQETQY,TRBJ2-5,TRBV19,-
ASSLNDGEEY,TRBJ2-7,TRBV28,-
ASSGGRVYEQY,TRBJ2-7,TRBV2,-
ASSQAGTSSLGEQY,TRBJ2-7,TRBV4-1,TRBD2
ASSISDGGTEAF,TRBJ1-1,TRBV19,-
ASSSGLAALSYNEQF,TRBJ2-1,TRBV5-4,TRBD2
ASSGVSGREKLF,TRBJ1-4,TRBV6-5,-
ASSTLLANYGYT,TRBJ1-2,TRBV6-1,-
ASSEGASTYNEQF,TRBJ2-1,TRBV5-1,TRBD1
ASRLSRATEAF,TRBJ1-1,TRBV6-1,-
ASTLRGGNRPLH,TRBJ1-6,TRBV5-4,-
ASSLRMAGVNSYEQY,TRBJ2-7,TRBV5-5,-
ASTWGGIDTEAF,TRBJ1-1,TRBV19,-
ASSRGKNTEAF,TRBJ1-1,TRBV6-5,-
ASREGMNTEAF,TRBJ1-1,TRBV6-4,-
ASSQATSTGSGNTIY,TRBJ1-3,TRBV4-1,TRBD1
ASRRQSYEQY,TRBJ2-7,TRBV2,-
ASSFTGQGGGTEAF,TRBJ1-1,TRBV7-6,TRBD1
SASNGDGYT,TRBJ1-2,TRBV20-1,-
ASSFPPAGSSYEQY,TRBJ2-7,TRBV28,TRBD2
ATSRGYSNNEQF,TRBJ2-1,TRBV15,-
ASSPVGDFINQPQH,TRBJ1-5,TRBV6-6,-
ASSPGGYGNQPQH,TRBJ1-5,TRBV6-6,TRBD1
ASSPSGAASHYEQY,TRBJ2-7,TRBV7-8,-
ASSRQGALGGYT,TRBJ1-2,TRBV2,TRBD1
ASSLGDTYLYNEQF,TRBJ2-1,TRBV5-1,-
ASSFGQGNTEAF,TRBJ1-1,TRBV9,TRBD1
ASSIAGRYNSPLH,TRBJ1-6,TRBV9,-
AWSRRDRQIYSNQPQH,TRBJ1-5,TRBV30,TRBD1
ASSSTGRAKNIQY,TRBJ2-4,TRBV28,-
ASSFPGTSAGETQY,TRBJ2-5,TRBV6-5,TRBD2
ASSQPRPSEQF,TRBJ2-1,TRBV4-2,-
ASSLAQTGTAEAF,TRBJ1-1,TRBV5-1,TRBD1
ASSPDRDKNQPQH,TRBJ1-5,TRBV7-9,-
ASSPSNTEAF,TRBJ1-1,TRBV6-6,-
ASSVAEGLAKYNEQF,TRBJ2-1,TRBV9,TRBD2
ASSLRGGGTEQY,TRBJ2-7,TRBV28,-
ASSLDGQYGYT,TRBJ1-2,TRBV7-2,-
ASYGSQGSYEQY,TRBJ2-7,TRBV5-1,-
ASSLAGHNQPQH,TRBJ1-5,TRBV27,-
ASSLGEGLGHTQY,TRBJ2-3,TRBV13,TRBD2
SVEMVARGGGYT,TRBJ1-2,TRBV29-1,-
ASSPTGLHYEQY,TRBJ2-7,TRBV6-5,-
ASSIGLGGALGHTEAF,TRBJ1-1,TRBV19,-
ASSLQGAFYNEQF,TRBJ2-1,TRBV7-9,TRBD1